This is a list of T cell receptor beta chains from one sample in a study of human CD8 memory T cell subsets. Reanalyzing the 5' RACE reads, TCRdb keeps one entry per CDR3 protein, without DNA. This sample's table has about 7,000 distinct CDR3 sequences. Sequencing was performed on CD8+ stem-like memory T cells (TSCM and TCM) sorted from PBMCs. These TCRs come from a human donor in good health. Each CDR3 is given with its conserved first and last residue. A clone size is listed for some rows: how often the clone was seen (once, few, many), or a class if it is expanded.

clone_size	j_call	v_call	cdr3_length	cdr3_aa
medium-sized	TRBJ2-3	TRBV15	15	CATSRETASTDTQYF
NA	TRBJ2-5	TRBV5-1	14	CASSLVGLQETQYF
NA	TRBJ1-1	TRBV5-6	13	CASSLEGQTEAFF
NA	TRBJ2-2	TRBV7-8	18	CASSLGPSGEGNTGELFF
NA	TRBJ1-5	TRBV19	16	CASSLGEAPGNQPQHF
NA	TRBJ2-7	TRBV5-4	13	CASSWDREYEQYF
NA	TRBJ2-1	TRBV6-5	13	CATVGTAGNEQFF
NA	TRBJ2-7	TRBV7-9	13	CASSSDREGEQYF
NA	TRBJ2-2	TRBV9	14	CASSAYAGAGELFF
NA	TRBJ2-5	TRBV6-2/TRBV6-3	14	CASSNGADQETQYF
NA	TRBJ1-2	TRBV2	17	CASSEGGVSRGDYGYTF
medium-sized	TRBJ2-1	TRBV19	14	CASSTREISNEQFF
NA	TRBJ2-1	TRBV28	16	CASSRSSGQAHNEQFF
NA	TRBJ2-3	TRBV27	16	CASSPMTGLGADTQYF
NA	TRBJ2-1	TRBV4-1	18	CASSQEGSGQSSYNEQFF
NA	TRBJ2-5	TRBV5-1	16	CASSLGTAFQKETQYF
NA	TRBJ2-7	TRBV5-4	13	CASSLRETEEQYF
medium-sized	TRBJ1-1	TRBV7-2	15	CASSPGGGAWTEAFF
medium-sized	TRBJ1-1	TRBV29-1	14	CSVVGRGSNTEAFF
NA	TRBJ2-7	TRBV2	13	CASTGTGAYEQYF
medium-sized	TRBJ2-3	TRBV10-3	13	CAISGDSGDTQYF
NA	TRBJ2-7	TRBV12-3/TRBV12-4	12	CASSSNIYEQYF
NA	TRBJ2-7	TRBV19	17	CASSRRGDPSGVYEQYF
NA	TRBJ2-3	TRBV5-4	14	CASKTSGSADTQYF
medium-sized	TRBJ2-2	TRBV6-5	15	CASRSTGRDTGELFF
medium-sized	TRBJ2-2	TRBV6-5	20	CASSYSFGLAGVPDTGELFF
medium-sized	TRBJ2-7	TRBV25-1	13	CASSPGHSYEQYF
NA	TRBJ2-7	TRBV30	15	CAWKPLATGGYEQYF
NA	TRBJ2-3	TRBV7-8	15	CASSFPGVFTDTQYF
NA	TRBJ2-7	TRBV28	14	CASSLSRRPYEQYF
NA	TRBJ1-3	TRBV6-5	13	CATQAASGNTIYF
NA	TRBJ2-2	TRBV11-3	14	CASSSGGHTGELFF
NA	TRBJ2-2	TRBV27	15	CASTVAGEGTGELFF
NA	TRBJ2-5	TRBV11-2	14	CASSPGRFQETQYF
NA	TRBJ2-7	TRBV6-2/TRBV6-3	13	CASSSGVSYEQYF
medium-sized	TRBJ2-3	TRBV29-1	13	CSVEGDRVDTQYF
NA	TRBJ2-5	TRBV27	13	CASTSGGQETQYF
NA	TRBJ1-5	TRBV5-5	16	CASSRGQGYSNQPQHF
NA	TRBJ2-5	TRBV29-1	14	CSVPTSGTQETQYF
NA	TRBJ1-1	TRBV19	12	CAVGQGISEAFF
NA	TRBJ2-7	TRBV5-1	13	CASSLEAAYEQYF
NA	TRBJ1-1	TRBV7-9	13	CASSSPGGTEAFF
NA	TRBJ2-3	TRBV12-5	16	CASGRPGTSSTDTQYF
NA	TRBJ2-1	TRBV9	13	CASNWGQGNEQFF
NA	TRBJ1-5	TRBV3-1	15	CASSQGKGAIQPQHF
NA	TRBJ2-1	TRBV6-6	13	CAGGTSGYNEQFF
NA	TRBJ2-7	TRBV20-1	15	CSARDRQSFSYEQYF
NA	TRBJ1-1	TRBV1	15	CTSSRGTVVYAEAFF
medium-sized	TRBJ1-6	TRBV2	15	CASSDYRPYNSPLHF
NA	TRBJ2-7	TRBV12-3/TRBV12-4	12	CASKQGGHEQYF
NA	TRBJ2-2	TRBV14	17	CASSQDALAGPTGELFF
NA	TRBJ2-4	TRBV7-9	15	CASSPAGQAKNIQYF
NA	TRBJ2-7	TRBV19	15	CASSPAGAGDYEQYF
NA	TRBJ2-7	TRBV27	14	CASSPYSQVYEQYF
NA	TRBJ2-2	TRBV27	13	CASRPGWPGELFF
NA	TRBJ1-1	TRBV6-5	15	CASSYSVGGTREAFF
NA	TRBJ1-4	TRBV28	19	CASSSGLLDSEGHNEKLFF
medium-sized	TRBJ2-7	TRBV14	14	CASSQLLWAYEQYF